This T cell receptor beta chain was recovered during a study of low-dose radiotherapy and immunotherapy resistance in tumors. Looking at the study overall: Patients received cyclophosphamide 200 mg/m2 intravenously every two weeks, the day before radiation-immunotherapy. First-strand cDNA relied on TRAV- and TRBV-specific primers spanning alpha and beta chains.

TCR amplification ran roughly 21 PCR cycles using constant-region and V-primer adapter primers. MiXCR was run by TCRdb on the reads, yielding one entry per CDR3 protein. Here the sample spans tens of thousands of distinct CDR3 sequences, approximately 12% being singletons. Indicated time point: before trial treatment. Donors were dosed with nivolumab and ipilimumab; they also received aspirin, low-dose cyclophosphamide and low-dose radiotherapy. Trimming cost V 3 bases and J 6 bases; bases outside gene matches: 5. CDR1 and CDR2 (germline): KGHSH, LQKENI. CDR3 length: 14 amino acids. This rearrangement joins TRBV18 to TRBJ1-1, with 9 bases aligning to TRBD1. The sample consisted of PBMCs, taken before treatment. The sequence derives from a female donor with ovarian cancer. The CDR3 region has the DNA TGTGCCAGCTCACCGGACGGGGACAGGGCTGAAGCTTTCTTT. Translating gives CASSPDGDRAEAFF.